The 31 T cell receptor beta chains below were found in one sample sequenced in a study of beta chain features in type 1 diabetes. The study reverse transcribed the entire isolated RNA, so it sequenced expressed TCRB transcripts. Clones were read by immunoSEQ multiplex PCR, and TCRdb kept only the in-frame ones, dropping some. This table has about 620,000 clones, around a sixth appearing once. What was sequenced was naive CD4+ T cells from blood. Source of these receptors: a man aged 18 to 35 in good health.

The chain uses TRBV9 and TRBJ1-2; a weak D match, TRBD1 (5 bases). The CDR3 has 15 residues. Germline V CDR1 and CDR2: SGDLS, YYNGEE. The V gene lost 2 bases and the J gene lost 2 bases, with 13 bases spanning the gap. The CDR3 DNA reads as TGTGCCAGCAGCGTCTACCCAGGGAAGAACTATGGCTACACCTTC. This encodes CASSVYPGKNYGYTF.

The rearrangement links TRBV5-1 to TRBJ1-3, with 7 bases that match TRBD1. The CDR3 is 16 residues long. The V gene's germline CDR1 is SGHRS and CDR2 YFSETQ. With 4 bases clipped from V and 0 bases from J, the junction kept 7 bases outside the gene matches. The CDR3 is CASSLTGPSSGNTIYF. CDR3 sequence (DNA): TGCGCCAGCAGCCTGACAGGGCCGAGCTCTGGAAACACCATATATTTT.

In its sample, this clone was seen a few times. The rearrangement uses TRBV7-9 and TRBJ2-2; no reliable D call. The CDR3 length is 15 residues. Between the trimmed V and J ends, which lost 6 bases and 3 bases, there was a span of 14 bases. Germline V CDR1 and CDR2: SEHNR, FQNEAQ (reference sequence). This CDR3 is CASSSPSLYTGELFF. Written as DNA, the CDR3 is TGTGCCAGCAGTTCCCCCTCGTTATACACCGGGGAGCTGTTTTTT.

The chain links TRBV5-1 to TRBJ2-1; D is unclear. From germline, CDR1 is SGHRS and CDR2 YFSETQ. Trimming pared 0 bases from V and 5 bases from J, leaving 15 bases between. The CDR3 is 16 residues long. CDR3 DNA sequence: TGCGCCAGCAGCTTGGAGGTTCGGGTTGGGAACAATGAGCAGTTCTTC. This codes for CASSLEVRVGNNEQFF.

This clone appeared a few times. V and J are TRBV5-1 and TRBJ2-1; D is undetermined. The CDR3 loop spans 14 amino acids. Per germline, CDR1 SGHRS and CDR2 YFSETQ. The V end was cut by 0 bases, the J end by 1 base, with 5 bases between. CDR3 nucleotides: TGCGCCAGCAGCTTGGCGGCTTCCTACAATGAGCAGTTCTTC. Protein product: CASSLAASYNEQFF.

This clone was detected only once. The J gene is TRBJ2-2, the V gene TRBV30; D uncertain. The CDR3 totals 12 residues. Germline lookup yields CDR1 GTSNPN and CDR2 SVGIG (reference sequence). The V gene lost 3 bases and the J gene lost 4 bases, with 6 bases spanning the gap. The CDR3 is CAWSSRTGELFF. In DNA form, the CDR3 reads TGTGCCTGGAGCTCGCGCACCGGGGAGCTGTTTTTT.

CDR3 coding DNA: TGTGCCAGCGGGGGACAAAATAATGAAAAACTGTTTTTT. Residues: CASGGQNNEKLFF. This chain uses TRBV25-1 with TRBJ1-4; D is perhaps TRBD1 (6 bases). Trimming took 8 bases from V and 4 from J, leaving 11 bases between them. The CDR3 consists of 13 residues. Germline values: CDR1 MGHDK, CDR2 SYGVNS.

This clone was seen only a few times. For the CDR3, the DNA is TGTGCCAGCAGCTCTGGACAGCTCGCAGATACGCAGTATTTT. This encodes CASSSGQLADTQYF. The V call is TRBV7-3, the J call TRBJ2-3, with D perhaps TRBD1 (6 bases). The length of the CDR3 is 14 residues. Germline V CDR1 and CDR2: SGHTA, FQGTGA. V was trimmed by 4 bases and J by 4 bases, leaving 12 bases between them. Using reference TRBV7-3 and TRBJ2-3 for the parts outside the CDR3, the full variable domain is GAGVSQTPSNKVTEKGKYVELRCDPISGHTALYWYRQSLGQGPEFLIYFQGTGAADDSGLPNDRFFAVRPEGSVSTLKIQRTERGDSAVYLCASSSGQLADTQYFGPGTRLTVL.

This clone has only a few counts. The chain joins TRBV9 to TRBJ2-2, with a weak D call TRBD2 (5 bases). CDR3 length equals 15 residues. Germline CDR1 is SGDLS and CDR2 is YYNGEE. Trimming took 3 bases from V and 5 from J, leaving 14 bases between them. The CDR3 here is CASSASGSGTGELFF. For the CDR3, the DNA is TGTGCCAGCAGCGCCTCTGGGTCGGGGACCGGGGAGCTGTTTTTT.

Here the CDR3 reads CASGRTGLSNQPQHF. CDR3 nucleotides: TGTGCCAGCGGCCGGACAGGGCTTAGCAATCAGCCCCAGCATTTT. This rearrangement joins TRBV28 to TRBJ1-5; 8 nucleotides agree with TRBD1. In germline, CDR1 is MDHEN, CDR2 SYDVKM. V trimming: 8 bases; J trimming: 0 bases; junction bases outside the gene matches: 6. This CDR3 has 15 amino acids.

This CDR3 is CSGTRGDGPYGYTF. The CDR3 DNA reads TGCAGCGGGACTCGGGGCGACGGGCCCTATGGCTACACCTTC. The chain has TRBV29-1 and TRBJ1-2; tentative D call: TRBD1 (5 bases). This CDR3 has 14 residues. Germline CDR1 reads SQVTM; CDR2 reads ANQGSEA. The V gene lost 7 bases and the J gene lost 4 bases, with 19 bases spanning the gap.

This clone was seen a few times. The chain uses TRBV7-2 and TRBJ2-7, with D possibly matching TRBD2 (6 bases). This CDR3 has 14 residues. Germline-derived CDR1 and CDR2 are SGHTA and FQGNSA. Trimming cost V 0 bases and J 4 bases, with 10 bases left between them. For the CDR3, the DNA is TGTGCCAGCAGCTTAGCCACTAGCTGGTACGAGCAGTACTTC. Translating it yields CASSLATSWYEQYF.

This sequence joins TRBV7-3 and TRBJ2-1; no firm D call. The CDR3 runs 15 residues. The germline CDR1 and CDR2 sequences are SGHTA and FQGTGA. V was shortened by 3 bases and J by 0 bases, with 9 bases between the two germline ends. Here the CDR3 DNA reads TGTGCCAGCAGCTTTGGCGGTAGCTCCTACAATGAGCAGTTCTTC. Residues: CASSFGGSSYNEQFF.

The V gene is TRBV27, the J gene TRBJ1-5; tentative D call: TRBD1 (5 bases). Trimming pared 5 bases from V and 4 bases from J, leaving 12 bases between. Germline assignment: CDR1 MNHEY and CDR2 SMNVEV (reference sequence). The CDR3 has 14 amino acids. CDR3 sequence reads: CASSKVSGNQPQHF. In DNA, the CDR3 is TGTGCCAGCAGTAAGGTTTCAGGGAATCAGCCCCAGCATTTT.

The gene calls are TRBV9 and TRBJ2-1, with D perhaps matching TRBD2 (6 bases). The CDR3 extends over 15 amino acids. Trimming pared 5 bases from V and 2 bases from J, leaving 14 bases between. Looked up from germline, CDR1 is SGDLS and CDR2 is YYNGEE. The CDR3 DNA sequence: TGTGCCAGCAGTTCGGACCGGGGGACCTACAATGAGCAGTTCTTC. Protein: CASSSDRGTYNEQFF.

In this sample, this clone turned up a few times. The rearrangement joins TRBV2 to TRBJ1-1; 9 bases are shared with TRBD1. The CDR3 loop spans 14 amino acids. Germline V CDR1 and CDR2: SNHLY, FYNNEI. Trimming took 6 bases from V and 1 from J; bases not matched to a gene: 3. The DNA of the CDR3 is TGTGCCAGCAGGCAGGACAGGGGGAACACTGAAGCTTTCTTT. Protein: CASRQDRGNTEAFF.

This clone was seen more than once but under ten times. The rearrangement links TRBV6-1 to TRBJ2-7, with unresolved D. This CDR3 is built from 14 residues. The V gene lost 3 bases and the J gene lost 4 bases, with 13 bases spanning the gap. The germline V gene has CDR1 MNHNS and CDR2 SASEGT. Here the CDR3 DNA reads TGTGCCAGCAGTGATCGGGCAGAGGAGTACGAGCAGTACTTC. It specifies CASSDRAEEYEQYF.

This chain's CDR3 is CASGWGRYMFF. CDR3 nucleotide sequence: TGTGCCAGCGGTTGGGGTCGGTACATGTTTTTT. The chain links TRBV7-2 to TRBJ1-4; no clear D gene. The CDR3 has 11 amino acids. V lost 8 bases, J lost 15 bases, and 16 bases lay in between. Germline loops: CDR1 SGHTA, CDR2 FQGNSA.

The chain links TRBV9 to TRBJ1-5; D might be TRBD1 (6 bases). The germline V gene encodes CDR1 SGDLS and CDR2 YYNGEE. V lost 0 bases and J lost 9, with 13 bases in between. The CDR3 consists of 14 residues. The CDR3 reads CASSVAEGGGPQHF. The CDR3 coding sequence is TGTGCCAGCAGCGTAGCGGAGGGAGGGGGGCCCCAGCATTTT.

The chain recombines TRBV2 with TRBJ1-5; a weak D match, TRBD1 (5 bases). The ends were cut back, 4 bases at V and 4 bases at J, with 11 bases in the middle. Per the germline V gene, CDR1 is SNHLY and CDR2 is FYNNEI. This CDR3 has 14 residues. The CDR3 spells CASSVGHRNQPQHF. CDR3 DNA sequence: TGTGCCAGCAGTGTTGGACATCGTAATCAGCCCCAGCATTTT.

V usage is TRBV6-5 and J usage is TRBJ2-4; D uncertain. The ends were cut back, 5 bases at V and 1 base at J, with 12 bases in the middle. In germline, CDR1 is MNHEY, CDR2 SVGAGI. This CDR3 has 15 residues. In nucleotides, the CDR3 is TGTGCCAGCAGTCTTCGATCCGGGGCCAAAAACATTCAGTACTTC. Protein sequence: CASSLRSGAKNIQYF.

This clone has more than one count but fewer than ten. Other DNA sequences in the same sample also yield this CDR3. V is TRBV7-2 and J is TRBJ2-7; 8 bases match TRBD1. Trimming removed 6 bases from V and 2 bases from J; junction bases left unmatched: 6. The V gene's germline CDR1 is SGHTA and CDR2 FQGNSA. The CDR3 loop spans 14 amino acids. The CDR3 DNA follows: TGTGCCAGCAGTTTGGGGACAGGCCCCTACGAGCAGTACTTC. Translating gives CASSLGTGPYEQYF.

This clone was seen more than once but under ten times. This chain connects TRBV7-6 to TRBJ2-3, with 9 bases lining up with TRBD2. V gave up 5 bases and J gave up 3 bases; unmatched junction bases: 15. Germline lookup yields CDR1 SGHVS and CDR2 FNYEAQ. This CDR3 contains 18 residues. The CDR3 nucleotides are TGTGCCAGCAGCCCCCGGATAGCGGGAGTATTGGGAACAGATACGCAGTATTTT. This encodes CASSPRIAGVLGTDTQYF. Full variable domain (outside the CDR3, taken from reference TRBV7-6 and TRBJ2-3): GAGVSQSPRYKVTKRGQDVALRCDPISGHVSLYWYRQALGQGPEFLTYFNYEAQQDKSGLPNDRFSAERPEGSISTLTIQRTEQRDSAMYRCASSPRIAGVLGTDTQYFGPGTRLTVL.

CDR3 bases: TGTGCCAGTAGTCCCGATTTATCCCGGACCAGAGGAGCTTTCTTT. It encodes CASSPDLSRTRGAFF. This chain joins TRBV19 and TRBJ1-1; no clear D gene. Germline V gene lookup returns CDR1 LNHDA and CDR2 SQIVND (reference sequence). The germline V and J ends were trimmed by 5 bases and 10 bases, with 23 bases remaining between them. The CDR3 covers 15 residues.

The table lists this clone with a few counts. V usage is TRBV27 and J usage is TRBJ2-7; 12 positions match TRBD1. Trimming removed 1 base from V and 7 bases from J; junction bases left unmatched: 5. The CDR3 has 15 amino acids. Germline CDR1 reads MNHEY; CDR2 reads SMNVEV (reference sequence). The CDR3 protein is CASSLLGQGAKEQYF. In nucleotides, the CDR3 is TGTGCCAGCAGTTTATTGGGACAGGGGGCGAAGGAGCAGTACTTC.

This clone was counted between two and nine times. The genes are TRBV10-3 and TRBJ1-4, with a weak D call TRBD1 (5 bases). The CDR3 is made up of 12 amino acids. Trimming left V 8 bases short and J 4 bases short, with 8 bases between. Germline CDR1 and CDR2: ENHRY and SYGVKD. This chain's CDR3 is CAISGNNEKLFF. The CDR3 region has the DNA TGTGCCATCTCAGGGAATAATGAAAAACTGTTTTTT.

The gene calls are TRBV7-3 and TRBJ1-1; maybe TRBD1 (5 bases). The CDR3 totals 15 residues. V lost 1 base and J lost 3, with 12 bases in between. Germline CDR1 is SGHTA and CDR2 is FQGTGA. CDR3 in amino acids: CASSLSQGRDTEAFF. For the CDR3, the DNA is TGTGCCAGCAGCTTAAGCCAGGGCAGGGACACTGAAGCTTTCTTT.

The V gene is TRBV7-2, the J gene TRBJ2-7; 7 positions agree with TRBD2. The CDR3 spans 14 residues. Per germline, CDR1 SGHTA and CDR2 FQGNSA. Trimming at V came to 4 bases and at J to 5 bases, leaving 8 bases not matched to a gene. The CDR3 DNA sequence: TGTGCCAGCAGCTCTTACGGGACTACCAACGAGCAGTACTTC. Residues: CASSSYGTTNEQYF.

The chain carries TRBV4-2 and TRBJ2-5; D may be TRBD2 (5 bases). Trimming pared 1 base from V and 0 bases from J, leaving 9 bases between. The CDR3 is 15 amino acids. The V gene's germline CDR1 is LGHNA and CDR2 YNFKEQ. CDR3 sequence (DNA): TGTGCCAGCAGCCAAGGGACCGGGGACCAAGAGACCCAGTACTTC. This translates into CASSQGTGDQETQYF.

This chain joins TRBV6-5 and TRBJ1-5, with D tentatively TRBD1 (6 bases). The germline CDR1 and CDR2 sequences are MNHEY and SVGAGI. Trimming pared 2 bases from V and 1 base from J, leaving 12 bases between. This CDR3 region has 16 residues. In DNA form, the CDR3 reads TGTGCCAGCAGTTACGCGGGGGCGAGAAGCAATCAGCCCCAGCATTTT. Encoded protein: CASSYAGARSNQPQHF.

The V call is TRBV7-6, the J call TRBJ2-7, with 9 bases lining up with TRBD1. From germline, CDR1 is SGHVS and CDR2 FNYEAQ. The ends lost 0 bases at V and 2 bases at J; junction bases unmatched: 8. CDR3 size: 17 residues. Here the CDR3 DNA reads TGTGCCAGCAGCTTAGCCAGTGCCGGGACAGGGACCTACGAGCAGTACTTC. Protein product: CASSLASAGTGTYEQYF.